The next 13 T cell receptor beta chains were all read from a single sample in a study of blood T cell repertoires in COVID-19. The protocol was immunoSEQ multiplex PCR, while the TCRdb copy is restricted to in-frame clones and leaves out a portion. The table has 300,000 to 400,000 clones, around 88% seen once; the top ten hold under 8.5%. The sample taken for sequencing was peripheral blood. Source of these receptors: a woman aged 60-75 years with COVID-19, enrolled during active disease.

The chain couples TRBV30 to TRBJ2-3; 8 nucleotides match TRBD2. The CDR3 is 15 amino acids. Germline-derived CDR1 and CDR2 are GTSNPN and SVGIG (reference sequence). V was clipped by 0 bases and J by 2 bases; unmatched bases: 4. The CDR3: CAWSVGLDSTDTQYF. CDR3 nucleotides: TGTGCCTGGAGTGTGGGACTAGACTCCACAGATACGCAGTATTTT.

The chain couples TRBV12-5 to TRBJ1-2; TRBD1 agrees at 9 bases. This CDR3 has 18 residues. Unmatched junction bases numbered 12, after V lost 0 bases and J lost 4 bases. The germline V gene encodes CDR1 LGHNT and CDR2 FRNRAP. The DNA of the CDR3 is TGTGCTAGTGGTTTGGTACGTGGCCCCGGGACAGGGACCTATGGCTACACCTTC. Translation: CASGLVRGPGTGTYGYTF.

The chain has TRBV19 and TRBJ1-2; the match to TRBD1 covers 10 bases. Trimming at V came to 10 bases and at J to 5 bases, leaving 10 bases not matched to a gene. The CDR3 runs to 14 residues. Germline loops: CDR1 LNHDA, CDR2 SQIVND (reference sequence). CDR3 nucleotides: TGTGCCACCCTCGGACAGGGGGTGAGATATGGCTACACCTTC. Residues: CATLGQGVRYGYTF.

This rearrangement joins TRBV25-1 to TRBJ2-7, with 7 bases fitting TRBD2. J lost 6 bases, V lost 1 base, and 9 bases had no gene match. This CDR3 comprises 15 residues. Germline CDR1 MGHDK, CDR2 SYGVNS. The CDR3 DNA is TGTGCCAGCAGTGAATGGGCGATAGGGAGGGGCGAGCAGTACTTC. Translation: CASSEWAIGRGEQYF.

This clone was observed a single time. The chain uses TRBV19 and TRBJ2-3; D is possibly TRBD2 (6 bases). V was clipped by 6 bases and J by 0 bases, with 13 bases between them. CDR1 LNHDA and CDR2 SQIVND come from the germline V gene (reference sequence). The CDR3 spans 15 residues. CDR3 nucleotide sequence: TGTGCCAGTAGCCACTTGCGGGGAAGCACAGATACGCAGTATTTT. Residues: CASSHLRGSTDTQYF.

This chain links TRBV5-6 with TRBJ1-2, with D possibly matching TRBD1 (6 bases). Germline CDR1 SGHDT, CDR2 YYEEEE. CDR3 size: 14 residues. The V and J ends lost 0 bases and 4 bases respectively, with 10 bases between them. DNA of the CDR3: TGTGCCAGCAGCTTGGGAAGGACAGTCTATGGCTACACCTTC. This gives the protein CASSLGRTVYGYTF.

The chain couples TRBV12-3 or TRBV12-4 to TRBJ2-7; TRBD2 is a possible D gene (5 bases). V was cut by 5 bases and J by 7 bases, with 15 bases left in between. The CDR3 sequence is 13 residues long. CDR3 sequence: CASSPQTSGEQYF. The CDR3 DNA is TGTGCCAGCAGTCCTCAGACTTCGGGGGAGCAGTACTTC.

The rearrangement uses TRBV9 and TRBJ1-6, with TRBD1 identical over 9 bases. The CDR3 totals 14 residues. Germline loops: CDR1 SGDLS, CDR2 YYNGEE. The V segment lost 7 bases and the J segment 10 bases; nucleotides outside the gene matches: 9. Here the CDR3 reads CASSEQGAKSPLHF. CDR3 sequence (DNA): TGTGCCAGCTCGGAACAGGGGGCAAAATCACCCCTCCACTTT.

The V call is TRBV3-1 (or the pseudogene TRBV3-2), the J call TRBJ2-7; TRBD1 aligns across 7 bases. The germline V gene has CDR1 LGHDT and CDR2 YNNKEL (reference sequence). The CDR3 is 13 residues long. The junction had 5 bases not matched to a gene; V was cut back by 4 bases and J by 5 bases. The CDR3 loop reads CASSREGAHEQYF. DNA of the CDR3: TGTGCCAGCAGCCGAGAGGGGGCCCACGAGCAGTACTTC.

This chain uses TRBV3-1 (or the pseudogene TRBV3-2) with TRBJ2-1; 8 bases are a match to TRBD1. The CDR3 totals 15 residues. Germline CDR1 LGHDT, CDR2 YNNKEL (reference sequence). V shed 3 bases, J shed 12 bases, and the junction held 13 bases outside the gene matches. The CDR3 DNA reads as TGTGCCAGCAGCCAGGGAAGGGACAGGCCATACGGGCAGTTCTTC. Encoded protein: CASSQGRDRPYGQFF.

The chain couples TRBV5-1 to TRBJ1-2; D remains ambiguous. Trimming took 4 bases from V and 4 from J, leaving 14 bases between them. Germline CDR1 and CDR2: SGHRS and YFSETQ. There are 14 residues in the CDR3. The CDR3, as DNA: TGCGCCAGCAGCCAAAACCTTAACGGCTATGGCTACACCTTC. Amino acids: CASSQNLNGYGYTF.

This chain connects TRBV6-2 or TRBV6-3 to TRBJ1-2; tentative D call: TRBD1 (6 bases). Germline loops: CDR1 MNHEY, CDR2 SVGEGT. Deletions cut 4 bases from V and 3 bases from J, with 18 bases between. CDR3 length equals 16 residues. The CDR3, as DNA: TGTGCCAGCAGTTGGTCGTTGACAGGCGGCGACTATGGCTACACCTTC. It translates to CASSWSLTGGDYGYTF.

The chain employs TRBV10-1 and TRBJ2-1, with 14 bases identical to TRBD2. CDR1 and CDR2 from the germline V gene are WNHNN and SYGVQD (reference sequence). This CDR3 contains 13 residues. Trimming took 4 bases from V and 10 from J; bases not matched to a gene: 0. The CDR3 nucleotides read TGCGCCAGCAGTGGGACTAGCGGGGGGGAGCAGTTCTTC. Its protein is CASSGTSGGEQFF.